The table lists the clone carrying this T cell receptor (beta chain) with a few counts. Its specificity is unknown. The J segment lost 3 bases and the V segment lost 5 bases, leaving 10 bases of the junction unmatched. The CDR3 totals 16 residues. From germline, CDR1 is SGHAT and CDR2 FQNNGV. Unique molecular identifiers tagged the TCRbeta library. Each CDR3 protein gets one entry after TCRdb re-called the PCR reads with MiXCR. The data hold around 230,000 distinct CDR3 sequences, with about 15% observed a single time. The sample is drawn from a study of T-cell reconstitution after alpha-beta-depleted transplantation in children. General study findings and limits: Newly generated T cells supplied most T-cell counts and diversity one year post-transplant.

This sample comprised PBMCs, mostly from graft donor cells, obtained 360 days after TCRalphabeta/CD19-depleted stem cell transplant. The chain couples TRBV11-2 to TRBJ1-1; TRBD1 aligns across 9 bases. The sequence was obtained from a male patient aged 2-9 years who had a stem cell transplant for acute lymphoblastic leukemia, so the T cells may come from the graft donor. The CDR3: CASSRDRDLLDTEAFF. The CDR3 DNA follows: TGTGCCAGCAGCCGGGACAGGGACCTCCTCGACACTGAAGCTTTCTTT. Looking up the rest from reference TRBV11-2 and TRBJ1-1 gives the full variable domain: EAGVAQSPRYKIIEKRQSVAFWCNPISGHATLYWYQQILGQGPKLLIQFQNNGVVDDSQLPKDRFSAERLKGVDSTLKIQPAKLEDSAVYLCASSRDRDLLDTEAFFGQGTRLTVV.